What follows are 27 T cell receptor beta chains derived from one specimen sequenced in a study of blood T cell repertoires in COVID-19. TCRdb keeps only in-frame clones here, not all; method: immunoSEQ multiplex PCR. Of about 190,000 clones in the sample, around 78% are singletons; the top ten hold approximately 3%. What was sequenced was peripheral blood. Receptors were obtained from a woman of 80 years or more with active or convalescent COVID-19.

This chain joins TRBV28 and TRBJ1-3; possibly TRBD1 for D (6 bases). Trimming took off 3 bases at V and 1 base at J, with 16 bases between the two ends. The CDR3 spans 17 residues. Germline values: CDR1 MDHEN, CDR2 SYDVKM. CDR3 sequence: CASSFPRDTSSGNTIYF. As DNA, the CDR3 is TGTGCCAGCAGTTTTCCCCGGGACACATCATCTGGAAACACCATATATTTT. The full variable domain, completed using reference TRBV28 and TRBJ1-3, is DVKVTQSSRYLVKRTGEKVFLECVQDMDHENMFWYRQDPGLGLRLIYFSYDVKMKEKGDIPEGYSVSREKKERFSLILESASTNQTSMYLCASSFPRDTSSGNTIYFGEGSWLTVV.

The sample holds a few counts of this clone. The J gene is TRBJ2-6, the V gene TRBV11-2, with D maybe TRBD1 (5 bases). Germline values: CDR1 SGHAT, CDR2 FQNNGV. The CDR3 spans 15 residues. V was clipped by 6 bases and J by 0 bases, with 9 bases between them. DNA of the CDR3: TGTGCCAGCAGACCGACAGACTCTGGGGCCAACGTCCTGACTTTC. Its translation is CASRPTDSGANVLTF.

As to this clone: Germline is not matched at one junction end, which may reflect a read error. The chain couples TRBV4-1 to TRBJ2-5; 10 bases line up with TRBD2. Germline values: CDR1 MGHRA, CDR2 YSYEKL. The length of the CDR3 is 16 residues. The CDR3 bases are TGCGCCAGCTGCCAGGACTCTAGCGGGGGTCGTGGGACCCAGTACTTC. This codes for CASCQDSSGGRGTQYF.

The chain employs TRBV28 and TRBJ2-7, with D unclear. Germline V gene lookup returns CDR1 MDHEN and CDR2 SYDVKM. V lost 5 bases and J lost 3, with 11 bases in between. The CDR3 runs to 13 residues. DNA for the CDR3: TGTGCCAGCAGTGCCCAGACAAGCTACGAGCAGTACTTC. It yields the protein CASSAQTSYEQYF.

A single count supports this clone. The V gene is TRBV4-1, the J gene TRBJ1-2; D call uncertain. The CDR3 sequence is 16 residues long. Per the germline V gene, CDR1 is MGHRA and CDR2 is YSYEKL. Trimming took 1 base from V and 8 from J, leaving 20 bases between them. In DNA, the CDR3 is TGCGCCAGCAGCCAAGGGTGGTCAGGAACCCTAAGGGGCTACACCTTC. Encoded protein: CASSQGWSGTLRGYTF.

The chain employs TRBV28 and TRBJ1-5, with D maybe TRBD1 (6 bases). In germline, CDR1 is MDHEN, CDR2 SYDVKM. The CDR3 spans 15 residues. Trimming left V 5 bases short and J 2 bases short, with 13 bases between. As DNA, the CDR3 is TGTGCCAGCAGTCGAACAGGGACCCGCAATCAGCCCCAGCATTTT. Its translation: CASSRTGTRNQPQHF.

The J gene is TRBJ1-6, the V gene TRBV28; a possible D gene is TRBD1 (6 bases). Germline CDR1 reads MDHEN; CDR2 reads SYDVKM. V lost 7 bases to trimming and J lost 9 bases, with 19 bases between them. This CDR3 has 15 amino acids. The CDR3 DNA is TGTGCCAGCACCCAGAGGCAGGGGTTTACTTCACCCCTCCACTTT. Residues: CASTQRQGFTSPLHF.

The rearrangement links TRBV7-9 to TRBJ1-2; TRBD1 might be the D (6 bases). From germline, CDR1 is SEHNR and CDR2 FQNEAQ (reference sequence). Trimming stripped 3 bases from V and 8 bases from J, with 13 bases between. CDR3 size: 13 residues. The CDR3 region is CASSLGQSFGYTF. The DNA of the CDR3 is TGTGCCAGCAGCTTGGGACAATCGTTCGGCTACACCTTC. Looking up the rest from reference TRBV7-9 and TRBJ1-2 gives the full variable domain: DTGVSQNPRHKITKRGQNVTFRCDPISEHNRLYWYRQTLGQGPEFLTYFQNEAQLEKSRLLSDRFSAERPKGSFSTLEIQRTEQGDSAMYLCASSLGQSFGYTFGSGTRLTVV.

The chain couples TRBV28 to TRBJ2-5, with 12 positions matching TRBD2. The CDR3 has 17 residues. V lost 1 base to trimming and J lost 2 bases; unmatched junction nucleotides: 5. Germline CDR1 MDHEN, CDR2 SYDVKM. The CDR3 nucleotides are TGTGCCAGCAGTTTATCCGCTAGCGGGGGGGCTCAAGAGACCCAGTACTTC. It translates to CASSLSASGGAQETQYF.

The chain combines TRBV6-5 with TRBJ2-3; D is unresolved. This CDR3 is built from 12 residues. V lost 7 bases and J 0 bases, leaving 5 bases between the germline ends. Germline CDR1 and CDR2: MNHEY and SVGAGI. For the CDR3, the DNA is TGTGCCAGCATCCTTAGCACAGATACGCAGTATTTT. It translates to CASILSTDTQYF.

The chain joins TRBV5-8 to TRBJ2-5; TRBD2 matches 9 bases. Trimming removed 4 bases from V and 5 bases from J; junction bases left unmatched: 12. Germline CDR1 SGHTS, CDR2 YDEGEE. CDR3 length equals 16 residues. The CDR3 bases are TGTGCCAGCAGCCGGGCGGGGGGGGCTCGAACCGAGACCCAGTACTTC. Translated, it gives CASSRAGGARTETQYF. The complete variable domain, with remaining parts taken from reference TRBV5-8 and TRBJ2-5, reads EAGVTQSPTHLIKTRGQQATLRCSPISGHTSVYWYQQALGLGLQFLLWYDEGEERNRGNFPPRFSGRQFPNYSSELNVNALELEDSALYLCASSRAGGARTETQYFGPGTRLLVL.

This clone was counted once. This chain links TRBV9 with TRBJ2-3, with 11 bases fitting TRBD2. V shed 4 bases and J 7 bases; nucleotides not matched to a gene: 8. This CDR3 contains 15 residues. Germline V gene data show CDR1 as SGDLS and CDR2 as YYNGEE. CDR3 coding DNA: TGTGCCAGCAGCCTGACTAGCGGGGAGTCATATACGCAGTATTTT. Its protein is CASSLTSGESYTQYF.

The CDR3 protein is CASSIQQDLNEQFF. CDR3 nucleotide sequence: TGTGCCAGTAGTATTCAACAGGACCTCAATGAGCAGTTCTTC. V usage is TRBV19 and J usage is TRBJ2-1, with a tentative D call TRBD1 (5 bases). V dropped 3 bases and J dropped 6 bases, with 12 bases sitting between them. The V gene's germline CDR1 is LNHDA and CDR2 SQIVND (reference sequence). The CDR3 loop spans 14 amino acids.

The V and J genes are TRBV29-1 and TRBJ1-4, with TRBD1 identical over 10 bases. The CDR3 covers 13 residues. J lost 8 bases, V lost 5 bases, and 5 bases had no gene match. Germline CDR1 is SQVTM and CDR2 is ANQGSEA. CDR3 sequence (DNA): TGCAGCGTTACCCGGACAGGGGGAGAAAAACTGTTTTTT. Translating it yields CSVTRTGGEKLFF.

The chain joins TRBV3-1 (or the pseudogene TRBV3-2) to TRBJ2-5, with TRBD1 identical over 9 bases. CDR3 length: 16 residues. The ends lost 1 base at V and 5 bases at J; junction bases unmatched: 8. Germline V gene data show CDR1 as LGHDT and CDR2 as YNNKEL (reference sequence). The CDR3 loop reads CASSQGGTGRMETQYF. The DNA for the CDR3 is TGTGCCAGCAGCCAAGGGGGGACAGGGAGGATGGAGACCCAGTACTTC.

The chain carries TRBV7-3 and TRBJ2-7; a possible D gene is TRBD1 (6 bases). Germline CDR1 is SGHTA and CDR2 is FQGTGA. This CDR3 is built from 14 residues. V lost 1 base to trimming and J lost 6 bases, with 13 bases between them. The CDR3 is CASSLNNRVSEQYF. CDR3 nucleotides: TGTGCCAGCAGCTTAAATAACAGGGTTAGCGAGCAGTACTTC.

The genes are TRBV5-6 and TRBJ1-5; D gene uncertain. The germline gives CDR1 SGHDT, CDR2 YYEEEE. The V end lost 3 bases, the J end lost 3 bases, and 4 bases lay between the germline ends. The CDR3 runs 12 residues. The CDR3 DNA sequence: TGTGCCAGCAGCTCCCTCAATCAGCCCCAGCATTTT. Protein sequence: CASSSLNQPQHF.

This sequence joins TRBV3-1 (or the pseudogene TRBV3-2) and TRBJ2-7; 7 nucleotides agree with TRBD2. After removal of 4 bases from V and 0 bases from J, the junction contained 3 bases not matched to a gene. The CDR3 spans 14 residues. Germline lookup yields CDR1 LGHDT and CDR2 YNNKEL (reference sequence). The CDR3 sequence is CASSRGGSSYEQYF. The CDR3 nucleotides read TGTGCCAGCAGCCGGGGAGGGTCCTCCTACGAGCAGTACTTC.

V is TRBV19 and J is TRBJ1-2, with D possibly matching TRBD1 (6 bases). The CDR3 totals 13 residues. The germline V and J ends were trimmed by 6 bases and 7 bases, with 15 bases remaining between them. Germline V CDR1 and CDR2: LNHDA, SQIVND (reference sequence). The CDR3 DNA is TGTGCCAGTAGGACAGGACCCAAGGGTGGCTACACCTTC. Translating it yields CASRTGPKGGYTF.

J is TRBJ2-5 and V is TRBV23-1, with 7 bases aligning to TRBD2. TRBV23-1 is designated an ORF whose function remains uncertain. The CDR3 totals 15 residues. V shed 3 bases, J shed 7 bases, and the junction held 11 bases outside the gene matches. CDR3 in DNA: TGCGCCAGCAGTCATCTAGCGGAACCCCCTCGGACCCAGTACTTC. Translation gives CASSHLAEPPRTQYF.

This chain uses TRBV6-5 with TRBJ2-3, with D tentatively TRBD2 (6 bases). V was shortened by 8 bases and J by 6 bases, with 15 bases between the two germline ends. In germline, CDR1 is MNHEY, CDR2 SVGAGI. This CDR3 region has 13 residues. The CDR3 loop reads CASGAGPRDTQYF. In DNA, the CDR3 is TGTGCCAGCGGGGCGGGGCCTCGGGATACGCAGTATTTT.

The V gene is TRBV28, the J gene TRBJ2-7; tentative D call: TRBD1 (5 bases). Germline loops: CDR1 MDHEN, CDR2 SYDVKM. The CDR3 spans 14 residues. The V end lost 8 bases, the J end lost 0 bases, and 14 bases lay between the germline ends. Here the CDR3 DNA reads TGTGCCAGCGTTGGCAGGACAAACTCCTACGAGCAGTACTTC. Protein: CASVGRTNSYEQYF. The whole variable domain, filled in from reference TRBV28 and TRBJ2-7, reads DVKVTQSSRYLVKRTGEKVFLECVQDMDHENMFWYRQDPGLGLRLIYFSYDVKMKEKGDIPEGYSVSREKKERFSLILESASTNQTSMYLCASVGRTNSYEQYFGPGTRLTVT.

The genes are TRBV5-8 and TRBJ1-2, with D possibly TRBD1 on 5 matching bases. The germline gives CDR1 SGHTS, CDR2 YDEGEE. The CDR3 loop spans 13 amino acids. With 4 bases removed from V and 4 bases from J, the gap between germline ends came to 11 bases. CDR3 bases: TGTGCCAGCAGCCCCAACACAGGCTATGGCTACACCTTC. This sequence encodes CASSPNTGYGYTF.

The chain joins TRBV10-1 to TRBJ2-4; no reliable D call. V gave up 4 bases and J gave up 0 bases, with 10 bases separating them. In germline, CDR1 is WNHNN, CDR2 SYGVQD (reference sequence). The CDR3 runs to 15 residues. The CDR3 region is CASSVAPLAKNIQYF. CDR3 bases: TGCGCCAGCAGTGTGGCTCCCTTAGCCAAAAACATTCAGTACTTC.

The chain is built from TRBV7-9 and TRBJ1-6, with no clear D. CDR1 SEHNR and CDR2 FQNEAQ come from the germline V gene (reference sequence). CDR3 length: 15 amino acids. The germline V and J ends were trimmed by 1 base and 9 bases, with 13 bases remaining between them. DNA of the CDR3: TGTGCCAGCAGCTTAGGGGTGGGCACCGCTTCACCCCTCCACTTT. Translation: CASSLGVGTASPLHF.

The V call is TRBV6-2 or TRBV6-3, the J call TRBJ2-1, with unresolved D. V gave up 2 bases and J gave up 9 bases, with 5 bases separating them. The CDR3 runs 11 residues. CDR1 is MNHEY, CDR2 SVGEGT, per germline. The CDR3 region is CASSYRGEQFF. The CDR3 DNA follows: TGTGCCAGCAGTTACCGCGGTGAGCAGTTCTTC.

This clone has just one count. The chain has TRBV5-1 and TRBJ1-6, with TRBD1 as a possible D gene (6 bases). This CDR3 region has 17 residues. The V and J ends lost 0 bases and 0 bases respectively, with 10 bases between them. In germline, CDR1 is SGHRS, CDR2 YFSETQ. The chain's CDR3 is CASSLGQDSSYNSPLHF. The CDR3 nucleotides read TGCGCCAGCAGCTTGGGACAGGACAGCTCCTATAATTCACCCCTCCACTTT. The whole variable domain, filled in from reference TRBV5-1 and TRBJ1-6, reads KAGVTQTPRYLIKTRGQQVTLSCSPISGHRSVSWYQQTPGQGLQFLFEYFSETQRNKGNFPGRFSGRQFSNSRSEMNVSTLELGDSALYLCASSLGQDSSYNSPLHFGNGTRLTVT.